A single sample gave rise to the 14 T cell receptor beta chains below, sequenced in a study of blood T cells in healthy people across ages. Together with a sample-barcoded 5' primer, a J-beta primer mix was included in a second PCR lasting about 7 to 11 cycles. TCRdb processed the 5' RACE reads anew with MiXCR; each CDR3 protein has one entry. Among 630,000 or so distinct CDR3 sequences listed, 32% were seen once. Sample: blood. The origin of the receptors is an elderly woman in good health.

This clonotype was seen ten or more times. This chain links TRBV12-3 or TRBV12-4 with TRBJ1-2, with no clear D. The CDR3 is 14 amino acids. Trimming shortened V by 1 base and J by 1 base, and 7 bases separated the two germline ends. The CDR3 is CASSLVGVNYGYTF. As DNA, the CDR3 is TGTGCCAGCAGTTTAGTCGGGGTTAACTATGGCTACACCTTC.

This clonotype was counted at least ten times. The gene calls are TRBV24-1 and TRBJ2-1; TRBD2 agrees at 10 bases. CDR3 length equals 16 residues. The V gene end was trimmed by 5 bases and the J gene end by 1 base; junction bases not matched to a gene: 4. CDR1 and CDR2 from the germline V gene are KGHDR and SFDVKD. The CDR3 here is CATSAAAGGSYNEQFF. Here the CDR3 DNA reads TGTGCCACCAGTGCCGCAGCGGGGGGGTCCTACAATGAGCAGTTCTTC.

A word on this clonotype: This clone may be a read error of a much larger clone one base away. The chain recombines TRBV9 with TRBJ1-4, with 7 nucleotides matching TRBD1. CDR1 SGDLS and CDR2 YYNGEE come from the germline V gene. The CDR3 has 15 residues. The CDR3 loop is CASSFQPGQNEKRFF. Written as DNA, the CDR3 is TGTGCCAGCAGCTTCCAACCGGGACAGAATGAAAAACGGTTTTTT.

This chain connects TRBV7-9 to TRBJ2-3, with TRBD1 as a possible D gene (6 bases). This CDR3 spans 15 amino acids. CDR1 is SEHNR and CDR2 is FQNEAQ in the germline V gene (reference sequence). Trimming took 3 bases from V and 2 from J, leaving 12 bases between them. The CDR3 DNA reads as TGTGCCAGCAGCTTGGATGGACAGAACACAGATACGCAGTATTTT. Its translation: CASSLDGQNTDTQYF.

This clonotype has ten or more counts. This chain links TRBV15 with TRBJ1-1; tentative D call: TRBD1 (5 bases). The germline V gene encodes CDR1 LNHNV and CDR2 YYDKDF (reference sequence). V was trimmed by 4 bases and J by 4 bases, leaving 13 bases between them. The CDR3 is 14 amino acids. CDR3 amino acids: CATSTGTVGTEAFF. In nucleotides, the CDR3 is TGTGCCACCAGCACCGGGACCGTTGGCACTGAAGCTTTCTTT.

In its sample, this clonotype was seen many times. The CDR3 bases are TGTGCCAGCAGCCACCCGACTAGCGGTTTCACAGATACGCAGTATTTT. Protein: CASSHPTSGFTDTQYF. This chain joins TRBV5-8 and TRBJ2-3; 9 positions agree with TRBD2. Germline assignment: CDR1 SGHTS and CDR2 YDEGEE. Trimming cost V 4 bases and J 2 bases; bases outside gene matches: 8. The CDR3 is made up of 16 amino acids.

The gene calls are TRBV6-1 and TRBJ2-7; 10 nucleotides line up with TRBD2. The CDR3 consists of 18 residues. Germline loops: CDR1 MNHNS, CDR2 SASEGT. J gave up 6 bases and V 8 bases, and 22 bases lay outside the gene matches. The CDR3 DNA is TGTGCCAGCTCCTCGGGGCCTAGCGGGGGCCTCCTCCGTCGCGAGCAGTACTTC. This encodes CASSSGPSGGLLRREQYF.

The J gene is TRBJ1-1, the V gene TRBV5-1; 7 bases fit TRBD1. The CDR3 is made up of 14 amino acids. After removal of 4 bases from V and 1 base from J, the junction contained 4 bases not matched to a gene. Germline V gene sequence: CDR1 SGHRS, CDR2 YFSETQ. This CDR3 is CASSVRQGNTEAFF. The CDR3 region has the DNA TGCGCCAGCAGCGTACGACAGGGGAACACTGAAGCTTTCTTT.

The table lists this clonotype with many counts. V and J are TRBV11-1 and TRBJ1-2; the match to TRBD1 covers 8 bases. Per germline, CDR1 SGHAT and CDR2 FQDESV (reference sequence). The CDR3 has 13 residues. V dropped 3 bases and J dropped 6; count of bases not matched to a gene: 3. The CDR3 loop reads CASSLVRGHGYTF. CDR3 nucleotides: TGTGCCAGCAGCTTGGTCAGGGGGCATGGCTACACCTTC.

This clonotype came up a few times. The chain combines TRBV30 with TRBJ1-1, with D uncertain. Germline V gene data show CDR1 as GTSNPN and CDR2 as SVGIG (reference sequence). V was trimmed by 5 bases and J by 5 bases, leaving 12 bases between them. This CDR3 is 12 amino acids long. The DNA for the CDR3 is TGTGCCTGGGCCCCGGTGGGGACTGAAGCTTTCTTT. Translation gives CAWAPVGTEAFF.

The chain joins TRBV25-1 to TRBJ2-7, with D possibly matching TRBD2 (6 bases). The CDR3 has 12 amino acids. Germline values: CDR1 MGHDK, CDR2 SYGVNS. V gave up 10 bases and J gave up 6 bases, with 16 bases separating them. Here the CDR3 reads CATAGTFGEQYF. The CDR3 DNA is TGTGCCACCGCCGGGACTTTTGGCGAGCAGTACTTC.

This clonotype was counted only a few times. The chain combines TRBV10-3 with TRBJ1-1; weak D call: TRBD1 (6 bases). Germline CDR1 is ENHRY and CDR2 is SYGVKD. CDR3 length: 14 amino acids. Trimming took off 7 bases at V and 4 bases at J, with 16 bases between the two ends. The CDR3 here is CAITDRIQGTEAFF. The DNA of the CDR3 is TGTGCCATCACCGACAGGATTCAGGGCACTGAAGCTTTCTTT.

This clonotype has ten or more counts. The chain recombines TRBV7-2 with TRBJ2-1; 7 bases match TRBD2. This CDR3 comprises 15 residues. Germline lookup yields CDR1 SGHTA and CDR2 FQGNSA. Trimming removed 0 bases from V and 9 bases from J; junction bases left unmatched: 8. The CDR3 sequence is CASSLAGGSSGEQFF. The DNA of the CDR3 is TGTGCCAGCAGCTTAGCGGGGGGGTCCTCCGGTGAGCAGTTCTTC.

This clonotype was seen repeatedly, ten times or more. This chain connects TRBV21-1 to TRBJ2-7; the D call in the table, TRBD1, was not verified against the DNA. TRBV21-1 is described as a pseudogene. This CDR3 has 14 amino acids. The CDR3 protein is CASRTGDRAYEQYF. In DNA form, the CDR3 reads TGTGCCAGCAGGACGGGGGACAGGGCCTACGAGCAGTACTTC.